This T cell receptor beta chain stems from a study of regulatory T cells in long-lasting Graves disease. Time point defined: newly diagnosed GD, antithyroid drugs for less than 3 months. After RNA was extracted from PBMCs, the TCR library was made from it. iRepertoire HTBI primers and Arm-PCR of CDR3 regions built TCR beta libraries. MiXCR was run by TCRdb on the multiplex PCR reads, yielding one entry per CDR3 protein. The sample carries about 420,000 distinct CDR3 sequences, about a sixth recorded once. Germline V gene data show CDR1 as MNHNS and CDR2 as SASEGT. The CDR3 loop spans 13 amino acids. Trimming pared 2 bases from V and 6 bases from J, leaving 8 bases between. These data were likewise used in another study, on T cells in Graves' hyperthyroidism and ophthalmopathy.

The TCR originated in a woman under 30 with Graves disease. The sample was peripheral blood mononuclear cells (PBMCs), taken at new diagnosis, from a patient treated with antithyroid drugs. The chain uses TRBV6-1 and TRBJ2-1; D gene uncertain. In nucleotides, the CDR3 is TGTGCCAGCAGTGAATCACAGTTCAATGAGCAGTTCTTC. Translating gives CASSESQFNEQFF.